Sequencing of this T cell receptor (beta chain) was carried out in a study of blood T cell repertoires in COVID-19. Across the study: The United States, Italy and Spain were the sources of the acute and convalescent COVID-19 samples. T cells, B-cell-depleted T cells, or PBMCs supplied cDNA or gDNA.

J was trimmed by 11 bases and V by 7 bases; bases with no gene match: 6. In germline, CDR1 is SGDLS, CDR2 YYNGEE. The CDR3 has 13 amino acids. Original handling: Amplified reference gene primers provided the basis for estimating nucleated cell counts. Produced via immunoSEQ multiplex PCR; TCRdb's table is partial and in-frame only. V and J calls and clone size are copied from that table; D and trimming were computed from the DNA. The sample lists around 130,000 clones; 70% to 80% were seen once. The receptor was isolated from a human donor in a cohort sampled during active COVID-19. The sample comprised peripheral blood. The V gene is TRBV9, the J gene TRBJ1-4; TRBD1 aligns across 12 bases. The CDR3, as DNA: TGTGCCAGCGATCCGGGACAGGGGGCGAAACTGTTTTTT. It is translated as CASDPGQGAKLFF.